This TCR beta chain was recovered during a study of T cell repertoires in cytomegalovirus infection. Whole-study context: Matching HLA type and CMV infection were both indicated by public TCR beta signatures.

CDR3 length: 16 amino acids. Germline loops: CDR1 SGHVS, CDR2 FQNEAQ. Trimming took off 4 bases at V and 2 bases at J, with 15 bases between the two ends. The study's findings and limits: In two of eight donors, the top clonotype was HLA-C-restricted CMV-specific.

TCRdb fed the reads into MiXCR, producing one record per CDR3 protein. The table has around 740,000 distinct CDR3 sequences, 35% to 40% seen once. As to this clonotype: Its target is unknown.

This chain joins TRBV7-8 and TRBJ1-5, with D possibly TRBD1 on 5 matching bases. The clonotype comes from a human donor in good health (CMV status not recorded). Some clones in this sample may be carry-over from other donors' samples. The material sequenced was PBMCs. The CDR3 nucleotides are TGTGCCAGCAGCTGGGGGACGGGAATTGGCAATCAGCCCCAGCATTTT. Residues: CASSWGTGIGNQPQHF.